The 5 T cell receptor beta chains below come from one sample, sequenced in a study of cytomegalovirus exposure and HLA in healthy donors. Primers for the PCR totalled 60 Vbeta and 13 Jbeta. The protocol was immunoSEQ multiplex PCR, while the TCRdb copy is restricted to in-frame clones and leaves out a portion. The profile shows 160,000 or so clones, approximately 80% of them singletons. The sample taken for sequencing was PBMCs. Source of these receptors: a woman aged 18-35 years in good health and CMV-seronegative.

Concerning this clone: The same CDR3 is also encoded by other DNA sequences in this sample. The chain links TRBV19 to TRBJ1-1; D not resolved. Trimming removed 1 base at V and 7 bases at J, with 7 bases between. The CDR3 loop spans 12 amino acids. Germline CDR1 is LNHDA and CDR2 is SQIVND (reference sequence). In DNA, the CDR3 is TGTGCCAGTAGTATAGTTGGCAGTGAAGCTTTCTTT. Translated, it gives CASSIVGSEAFF.

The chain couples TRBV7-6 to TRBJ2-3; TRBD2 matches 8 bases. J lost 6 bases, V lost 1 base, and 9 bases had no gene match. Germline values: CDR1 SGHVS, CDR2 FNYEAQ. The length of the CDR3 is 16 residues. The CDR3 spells CASSLVAGPFVDTQYF. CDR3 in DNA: TGTGCCAGCAGCTTAGTAGCGGGACCCTTCGTGGATACGCAGTATTTT.

CDR3: CASTPTGNYGYTF. The DNA for the CDR3 is TGTGCCAGCACTCCGACTGGAAACTATGGCTACACCTTC. The gene calls are TRBV6-1 and TRBJ1-2; the D is unclear. This CDR3 has 13 residues. Deletions cut 7 bases from V and 2 bases from J, with 11 bases between. The germline V gene encodes CDR1 MNHNS and CDR2 SASEGT.

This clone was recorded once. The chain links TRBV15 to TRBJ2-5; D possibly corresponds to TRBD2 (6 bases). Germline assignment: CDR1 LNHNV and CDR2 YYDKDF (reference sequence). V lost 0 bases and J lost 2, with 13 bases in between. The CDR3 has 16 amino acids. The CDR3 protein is CATSREFGRGQETQYF. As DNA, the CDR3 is TGTGCCACCAGCAGAGAATTCGGACGGGGGCAAGAGACCCAGTACTTC.

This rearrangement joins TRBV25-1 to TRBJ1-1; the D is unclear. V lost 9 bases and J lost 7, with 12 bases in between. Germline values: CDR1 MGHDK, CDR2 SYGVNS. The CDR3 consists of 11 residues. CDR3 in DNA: TGTGCCAGTGGTTATACGGGTGAAGCTTTCTTT. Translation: CASGYTGEAFF.